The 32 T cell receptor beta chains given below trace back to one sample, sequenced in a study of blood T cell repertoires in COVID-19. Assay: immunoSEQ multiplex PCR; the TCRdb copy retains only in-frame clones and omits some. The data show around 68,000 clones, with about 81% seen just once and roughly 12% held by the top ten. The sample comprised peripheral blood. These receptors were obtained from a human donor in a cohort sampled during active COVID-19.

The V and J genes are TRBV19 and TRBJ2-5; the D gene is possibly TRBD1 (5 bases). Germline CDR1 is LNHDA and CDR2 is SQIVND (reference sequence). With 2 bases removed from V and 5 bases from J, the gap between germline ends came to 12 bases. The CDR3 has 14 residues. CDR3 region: CASSISGMWETQYF. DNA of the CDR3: TGTGCCAGTAGTATATCAGGGATGTGGGAGACCCAGTACTTC. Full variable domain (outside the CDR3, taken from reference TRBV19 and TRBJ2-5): DGGITQSPKYLFRKEGQNVTLSCEQNLNHDAMYWYRQDPGQGLRLIYYSQIVNDFQKGDIAEGYSVSREKKESFPLTVTSAQKNPTAFYLCASSISGMWETQYFGPGTRLLVL.

CDR3 DNA sequence: TGTGCCACCAGCAGAGGGCTGAGGGAAAACACCGGGGAGCTGTTTTTT. This translates into CATSRGLRENTGELFF. V is TRBV15 and J is TRBJ2-2; perhaps TRBD2 as D (5 bases). Germline CDR1 reads LNHNV; CDR2 reads YYDKDF (reference sequence). There are 16 residues in the CDR3. V was shortened by 1 base and J by 2 bases, with 11 bases between the two germline ends.

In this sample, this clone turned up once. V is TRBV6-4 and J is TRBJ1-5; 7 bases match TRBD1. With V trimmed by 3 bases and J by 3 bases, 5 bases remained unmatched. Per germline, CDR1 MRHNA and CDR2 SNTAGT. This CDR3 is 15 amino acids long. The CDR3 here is CASSEFGQANQPQHF. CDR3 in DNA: TGTGCCAGCAGTGAGTTTGGACAGGCCAATCAGCCCCAGCATTTT.

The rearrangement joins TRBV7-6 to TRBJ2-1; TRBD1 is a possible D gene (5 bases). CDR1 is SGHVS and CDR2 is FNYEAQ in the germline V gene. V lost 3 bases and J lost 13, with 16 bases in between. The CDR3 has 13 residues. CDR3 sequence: CASSLSPDREQFF. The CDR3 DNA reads TGTGCCAGCAGCTTGTCACCCGACAGAGAACAGTTCTTC.

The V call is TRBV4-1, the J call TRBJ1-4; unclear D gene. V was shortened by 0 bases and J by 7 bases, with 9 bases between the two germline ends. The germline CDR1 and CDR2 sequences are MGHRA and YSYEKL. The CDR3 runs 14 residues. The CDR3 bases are TGCGCCAGCAGCCAAGATCCAAGCGGTGAAAAACTGTTTTTT. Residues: CASSQDPSGEKLFF.

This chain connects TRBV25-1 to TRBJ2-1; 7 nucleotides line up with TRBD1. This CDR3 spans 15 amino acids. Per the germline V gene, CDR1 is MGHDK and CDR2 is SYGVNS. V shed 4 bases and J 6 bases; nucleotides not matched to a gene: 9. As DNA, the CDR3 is TGTGCCAGCAGTGCCCGGGACAGAAGTACCAATGAGCAGTTCTTC. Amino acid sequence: CASSARDRSTNEQFF. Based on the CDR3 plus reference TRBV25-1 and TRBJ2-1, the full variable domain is EADIYQTPRYLVIGTGKKITLECSQTMGHDKMYWYQQDPGMELHLIHYSYGVNSTEKGDLSSESTVSRIRTEHFPLTLESARPSHTSQYLCASSARDRSTNEQFFGPGTRLTVL.

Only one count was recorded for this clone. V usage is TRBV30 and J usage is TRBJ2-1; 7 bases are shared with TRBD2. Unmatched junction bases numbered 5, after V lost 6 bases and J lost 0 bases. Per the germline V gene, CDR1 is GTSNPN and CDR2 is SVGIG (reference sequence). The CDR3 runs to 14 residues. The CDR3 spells CACFKRDSYNEQFF. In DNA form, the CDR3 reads TGTGCCTGCTTCAAGCGGGACTCCTACAATGAGCAGTTCTTC.

The CDR3 protein is CASSETGHYQPQHF. The CDR3 DNA sequence: TGTGCCAGCAGTGAGACAGGGCATTATCAGCCCCAGCATTTT. The genes are TRBV25-1 and TRBJ1-5; the match to TRBD1 covers 7 bases. V lost 3 bases to trimming and J lost 5 bases; unmatched junction nucleotides: 4. This CDR3 has 14 amino acids. Germline lookup yields CDR1 MGHDK and CDR2 SYGVNS.

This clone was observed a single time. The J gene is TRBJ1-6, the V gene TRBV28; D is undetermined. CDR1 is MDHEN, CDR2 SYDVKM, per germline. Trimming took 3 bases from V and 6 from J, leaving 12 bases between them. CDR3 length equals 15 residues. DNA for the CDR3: TGTGCCAGCAGTTTTCTACTACGGAGTAATTCACCCCTCCACTTT. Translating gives CASSFLLRSNSPLHF. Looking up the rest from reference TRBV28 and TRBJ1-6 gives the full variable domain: DVKVTQSSRYLVKRTGEKVFLECVQDMDHENMFWYRQDPGLGLRLIYFSYDVKMKEKGDIPEGYSVSREKKERFSLILESASTNQTSMYLCASSFLLRSNSPLHFGNGTRLTVT.

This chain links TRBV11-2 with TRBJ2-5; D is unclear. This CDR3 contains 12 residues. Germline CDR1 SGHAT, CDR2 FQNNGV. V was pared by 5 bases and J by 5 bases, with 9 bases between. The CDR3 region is CASSIKRETQYF. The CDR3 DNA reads TGTGCCAGCAGCATCAAACGGGAGACCCAGTACTTC.

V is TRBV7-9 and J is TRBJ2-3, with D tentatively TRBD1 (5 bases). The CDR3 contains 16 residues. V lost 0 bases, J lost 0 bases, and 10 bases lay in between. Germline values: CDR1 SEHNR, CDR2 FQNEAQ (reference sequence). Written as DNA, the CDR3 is TGTGCCAGCAGCTTAGCGTGGACACCTAGCACAGATACGCAGTATTTT. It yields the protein CASSLAWTPSTDTQYF. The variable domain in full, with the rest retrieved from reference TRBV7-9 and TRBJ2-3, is DTGVSQNPRHKITKRGQNVTFRCDPISEHNRLYWYRQTLGQGPEFLTYFQNEAQLEKSRLLSDRFSAERPKGSFSTLEIQRTEQGDSAMYLCASSLAWTPSTDTQYFGPGTRLTVL.

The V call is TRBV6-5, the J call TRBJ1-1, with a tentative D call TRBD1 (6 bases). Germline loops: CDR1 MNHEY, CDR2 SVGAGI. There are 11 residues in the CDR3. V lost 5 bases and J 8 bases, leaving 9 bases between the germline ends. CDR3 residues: CASSHDREAFF. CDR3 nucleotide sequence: TGTGCCAGCAGTCACGACAGGGAAGCTTTCTTT.

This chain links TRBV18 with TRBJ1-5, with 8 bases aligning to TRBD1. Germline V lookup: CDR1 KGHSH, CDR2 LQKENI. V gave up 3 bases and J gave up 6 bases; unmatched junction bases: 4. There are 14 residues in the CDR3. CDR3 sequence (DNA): TGTGCCAGCTCACCTGGCACAGGGGGTCAGCCCCAGCATTTT. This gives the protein CASSPGTGGQPQHF.

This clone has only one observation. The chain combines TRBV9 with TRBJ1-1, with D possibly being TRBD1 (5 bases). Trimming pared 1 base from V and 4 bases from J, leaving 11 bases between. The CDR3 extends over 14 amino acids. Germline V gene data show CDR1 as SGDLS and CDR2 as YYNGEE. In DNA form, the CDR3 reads TGTGCCAGCAGCGTATTCGGGGGTGGCACTGAAGCTTTCTTT. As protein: CASSVFGGGTEAFF.

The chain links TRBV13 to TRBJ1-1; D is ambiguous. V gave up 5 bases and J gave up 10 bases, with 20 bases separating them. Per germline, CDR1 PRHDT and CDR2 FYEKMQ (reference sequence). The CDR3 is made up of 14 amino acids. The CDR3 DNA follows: TGTGCCAGCAGCCTTCCTCGGCAGGTGGATAGAGCTTTCTTT. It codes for CASSLPRQVDRAFF.

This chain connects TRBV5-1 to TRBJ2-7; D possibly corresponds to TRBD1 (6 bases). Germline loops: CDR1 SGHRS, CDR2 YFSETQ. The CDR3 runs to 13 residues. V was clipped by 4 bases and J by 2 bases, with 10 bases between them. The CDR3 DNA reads TGCGCCAGCAGCCCGGGACACACCTACGAGCAGTACTTC. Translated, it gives CASSPGHTYEQYF.

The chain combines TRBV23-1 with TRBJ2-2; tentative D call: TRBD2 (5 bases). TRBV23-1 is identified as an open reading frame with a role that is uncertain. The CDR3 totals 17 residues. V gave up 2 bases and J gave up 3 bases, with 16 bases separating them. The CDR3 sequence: CASSQRRFRGDTGELFF. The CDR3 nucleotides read TGCGCCAGCAGTCAACGCAGATTTCGGGGAGACACCGGGGAGCTGTTTTTT.

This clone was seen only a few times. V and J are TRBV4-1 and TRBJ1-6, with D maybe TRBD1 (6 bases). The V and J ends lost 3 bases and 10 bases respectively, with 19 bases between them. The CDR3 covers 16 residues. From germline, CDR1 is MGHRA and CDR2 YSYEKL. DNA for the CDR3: TGCGCCAGCAGCCAGGTCGGGGGGGCGGTGGTCTCACCCCTCCACTTT. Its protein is CASSQVGGAVVSPLHF.

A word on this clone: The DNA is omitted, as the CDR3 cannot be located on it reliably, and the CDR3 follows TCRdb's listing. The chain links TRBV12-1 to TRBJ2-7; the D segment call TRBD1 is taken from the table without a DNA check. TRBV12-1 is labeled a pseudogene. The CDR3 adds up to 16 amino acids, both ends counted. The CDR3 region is CASSFRGRDRDYEQYF.

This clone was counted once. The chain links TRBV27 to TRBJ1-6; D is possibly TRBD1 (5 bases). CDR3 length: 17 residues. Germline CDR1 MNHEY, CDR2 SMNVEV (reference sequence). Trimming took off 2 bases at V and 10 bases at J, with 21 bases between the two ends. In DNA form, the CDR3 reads TGTGCCAGCAGTTTAGGGGCAGGGATGTTGGGTGGATCACCCCTCCACTTT. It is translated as CASSLGAGMLGGSPLHF.

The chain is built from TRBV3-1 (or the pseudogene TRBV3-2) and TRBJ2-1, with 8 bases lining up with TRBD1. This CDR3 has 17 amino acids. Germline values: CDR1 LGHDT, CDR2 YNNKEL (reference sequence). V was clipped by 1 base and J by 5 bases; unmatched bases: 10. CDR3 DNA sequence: TGTGCCAGCAGCCAAGGGTTTTCCGGGACAGGAAACAATGAGCAGTTCTTC. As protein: CASSQGFSGTGNNEQFF.

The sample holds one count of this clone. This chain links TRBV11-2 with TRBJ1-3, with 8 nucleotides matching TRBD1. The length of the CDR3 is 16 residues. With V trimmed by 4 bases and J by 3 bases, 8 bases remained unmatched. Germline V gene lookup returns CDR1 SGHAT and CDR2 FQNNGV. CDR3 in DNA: TGTGCCAGCAGCTCGCGCAGGGGGCCGATTGGAAACACCATATATTTT. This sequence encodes CASSSRRGPIGNTIYF.

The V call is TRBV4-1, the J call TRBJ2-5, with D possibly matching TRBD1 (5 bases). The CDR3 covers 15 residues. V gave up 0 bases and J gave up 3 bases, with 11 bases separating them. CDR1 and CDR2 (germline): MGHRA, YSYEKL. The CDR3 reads CASSQDPRAEETQYF. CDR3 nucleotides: TGCGCCAGCAGCCAAGATCCCAGGGCAGAAGAGACCCAGTACTTC.

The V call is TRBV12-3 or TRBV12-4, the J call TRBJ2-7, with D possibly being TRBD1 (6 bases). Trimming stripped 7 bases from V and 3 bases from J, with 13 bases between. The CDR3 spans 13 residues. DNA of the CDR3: TGTGCCAGCACCCTCCAGGGGATCTACGAGCAGTACTTC. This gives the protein CASTLQGIYEQYF.

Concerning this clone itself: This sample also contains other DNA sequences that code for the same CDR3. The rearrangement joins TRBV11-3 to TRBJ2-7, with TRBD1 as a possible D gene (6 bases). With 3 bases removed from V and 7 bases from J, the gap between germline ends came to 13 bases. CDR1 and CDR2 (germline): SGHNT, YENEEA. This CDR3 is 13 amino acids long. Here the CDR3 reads CASSFPGEGEQYF. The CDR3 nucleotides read TGTGCCAGCAGCTTTCCAGGGGAAGGTGAGCAGTACTTC.

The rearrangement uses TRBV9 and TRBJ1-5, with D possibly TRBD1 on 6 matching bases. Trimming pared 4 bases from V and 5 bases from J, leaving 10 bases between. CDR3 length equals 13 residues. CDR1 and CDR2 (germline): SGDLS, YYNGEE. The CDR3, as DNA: TGTGCCAGCAGCACGGACAGCCATCAGCCCCAGCATTTT. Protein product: CASSTDSHQPQHF.

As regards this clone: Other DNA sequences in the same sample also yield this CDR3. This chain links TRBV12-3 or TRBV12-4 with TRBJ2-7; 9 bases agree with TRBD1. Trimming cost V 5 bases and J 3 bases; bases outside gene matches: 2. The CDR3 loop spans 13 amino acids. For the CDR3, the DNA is TGTGCCAGCAGTAGACAGGGGGGCTACGAGCAGTACGTC. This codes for CASSRQGGYEQYV.

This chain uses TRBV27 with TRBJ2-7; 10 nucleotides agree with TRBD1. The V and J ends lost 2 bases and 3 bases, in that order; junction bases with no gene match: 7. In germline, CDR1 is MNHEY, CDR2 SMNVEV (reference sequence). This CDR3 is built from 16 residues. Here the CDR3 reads CASSLKGTGVVYEQYF. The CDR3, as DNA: TGTGCCAGCAGTTTAAAGGGGACAGGGGTAGTCTACGAGCAGTACTTC.

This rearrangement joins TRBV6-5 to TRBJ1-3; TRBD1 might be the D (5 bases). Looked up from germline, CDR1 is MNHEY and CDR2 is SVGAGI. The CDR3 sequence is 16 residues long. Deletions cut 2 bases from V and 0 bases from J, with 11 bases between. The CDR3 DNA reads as TGTGCCAGCAGTTACACCCACGGGGGCTCTGGAAACACCATATATTTT. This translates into CASSYTHGGSGNTIYF.

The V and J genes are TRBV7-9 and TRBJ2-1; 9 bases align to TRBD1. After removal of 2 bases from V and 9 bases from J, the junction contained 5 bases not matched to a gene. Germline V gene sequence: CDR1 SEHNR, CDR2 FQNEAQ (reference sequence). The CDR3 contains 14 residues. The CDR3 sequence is CASSLTGDRVEQFF. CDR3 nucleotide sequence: TGTGCCAGCAGCTTAACCGGGGACAGGGTTGAGCAGTTCTTC.

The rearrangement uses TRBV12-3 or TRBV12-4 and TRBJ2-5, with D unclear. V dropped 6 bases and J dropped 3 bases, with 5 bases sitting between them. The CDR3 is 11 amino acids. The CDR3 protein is CASSPKETQYF. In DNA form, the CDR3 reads TGTGCCAGCAGCCCAAAAGAGACCCAGTACTTC.

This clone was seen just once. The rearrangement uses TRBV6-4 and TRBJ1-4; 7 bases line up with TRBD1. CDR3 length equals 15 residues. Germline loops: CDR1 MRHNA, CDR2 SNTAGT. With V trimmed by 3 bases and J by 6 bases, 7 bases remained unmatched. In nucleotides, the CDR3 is TGTGCCAGCAGTGAGTCCACAGGGGCGCATGAAAAACTGTTTTTT. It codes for CASSESTGAHEKLFF.